Each of the 11 T cell receptor beta chains below was sequenced from the same sample in a study of CD8+CD57+ T cells in acquired aplastic anemia. The study profiled TCR beta VDJ and CDR3 using genomic DNA as template. In TCRdb, the reads were re-called with MiXCR into one record per CDR3 protein. The data contain 150,000 or so distinct CDR3 sequences, 55% to 70% of them singletons. Sequencing input: sorted CD4+, CD8+, or CD8+CD57+ T cells (not recorded which) from PBMCs. The receptors originated from a human donor in good health.

This clonotype was counted at least ten times. The rearrangement joins TRBV5-8 to TRBJ1-1; 7 bases match TRBD1. CDR1 is SGHTS and CDR2 is YDEGEE in the germline V gene. This CDR3 has 14 residues. The J segment lost 1 base and the V segment lost 5 bases, leaving 5 bases of the junction unmatched. The CDR3 is CASSTGQTNTEAFF. In nucleotides, the CDR3 is TGTGCCAGCAGTACGGGACAGACGAACACTGAAGCTTTCTTT. The whole variable domain, remainder taken from reference TRBV5-8 and TRBJ1-1, is EAGVTQSPTHLIKTRGQQATLRCSPISGHTSVYWYQQALGLGLQFLLWYDEGEERNRGNFPPRFSGRQFPNYSSELNVNALELEDSALYLCASSTGQTNTEAFFGQGTRLTVV.

The CDR3 is CASRRRTGDSDEQYF. The CDR3 DNA sequence: TGTGCCAGCAGGAGAAGGACAGGGGATTCGGACGAGCAGTACTTC. The chain recombines TRBV2 with TRBJ2-7; 9 nucleotides align to TRBD1. The germline CDR1 and CDR2 sequences are SNHLY and FYNNEI. Losses at the gene ends were 6 bases for V and 5 bases for J; bases not matched to a gene: 11. The CDR3 has 15 amino acids.

This clonotype was counted at least ten times. The genes are TRBV5-6 and TRBJ2-7; 8 bases match TRBD2. V dropped 2 bases and J dropped 6; count of bases not matched to a gene: 7. CDR3 length: 14 amino acids. Looked up from germline, CDR1 is SGHDT and CDR2 is YYEEEE. CDR3 coding DNA: TGTGCCAGCAGCTTCTCGAGCGGGAGAGGCGAGCAGTACTTC. Its translation: CASSFSSGRGEQYF.

This clonotype was recorded many times. V gene TRBV2 combines with J gene TRBJ2-7, with D perhaps TRBD2 (7 bases). CDR1 and CDR2 from the germline V gene are SNHLY and FYNNEI. V dropped 5 bases and J dropped 5 bases, with 16 bases sitting between them. The CDR3 covers 14 residues. CDR3 sequence: CASSKGGGGDEQYF. The CDR3 region has the DNA TGTGCCAGCAGTAAGGGAGGGGGTGGGGACGAGCAGTACTTC.

This chain links TRBV7-2 with TRBJ2-7; no definite D call. This CDR3 contains 13 residues. The V end lost 1 base, the J end lost 4 bases, and 8 bases lay between the germline ends. The germline V gene has CDR1 SGHTA and CDR2 FQGNSA. As DNA, the CDR3 is TGTGCCAGCAGCTTAGAGGCCTTTTACGAGCAGTACTTC. Translated, it gives CASSLEAFYEQYF.

The chain recombines TRBV19 with TRBJ2-1, with 7 bases lining up with TRBD2. Trimming removed 5 bases from V and 1 base from J; junction bases left unmatched: 14. The CDR3 consists of 18 residues. Germline loops: CDR1 LNHDA, CDR2 SQIVND (reference sequence). The CDR3 DNA reads TGTGCCAGTAGTCCGTTAAGCGGGACCGTTAGATCCTACAATGAGCAGTTCTTC. It yields the protein CASSPLSGTVRSYNEQFF.

This clonotype was counted many times. The chain is built from TRBV7-3 and TRBJ2-1; 12 nucleotides line up with TRBD1. Germline loops: CDR1 SGHTA, CDR2 FQGTGA. The CDR3 has 16 residues. The ends lost 4 bases at V and 3 bases at J; junction bases unmatched: 4. Here the CDR3 reads CASSSGTGGVYNEQFF. The CDR3 DNA sequence: TGTGCCAGCAGCTCAGGGACAGGGGGCGTCTACAATGAGCAGTTCTTC. Full variable domain (remainder filled in from reference TRBV7-3 and TRBJ2-1): GAGVSQTPSNKVTEKGKYVELRCDPISGHTALYWYRQSLGQGPEFLIYFQGTGAADDSGLPNDRFFAVRPEGSVSTLKIQRTERGDSAVYLCASSSGTGGVYNEQFFGPGTRLTVL.

Of note for this clonotype: The germline gene is not matched at one end of the junction; a read error may be the cause. The chain has TRBV25-1 and TRBJ1-1; 9 positions agree with TRBD1. This CDR3 comprises 14 residues. Germline lookup yields CDR1 MGHDK and CDR2 SYGVNS. The CDR3 protein is CVSKGQGASTEAFF. The CDR3 bases are TGTGTCAGCAAGGGACAGGGAGCATCCACTGAAGCTTTCTTT.

This clonotype was counted only a few times. The gene calls are TRBV15 and TRBJ2-3; no definite D call. From germline, CDR1 is LNHNV and CDR2 YYDKDF (reference sequence). The CDR3 consists of 15 residues. Trimming removed 1 base from V and 0 bases from J, with 8 bases in between. The CDR3 coding sequence is TGTGCCACCAGCAGAGCAACAACTAGCACAGATACGCAGTATTTT. Its protein product is CATSRATTSTDTQYF.

The chain has TRBV19 and TRBJ2-7; D gene uncertain. V was cut by 5 bases and J by 3 bases, with 14 bases left in between. Germline V gene lookup returns CDR1 LNHDA and CDR2 SQIVND (reference sequence). This CDR3 has 14 amino acids. The CDR3 DNA reads as TGTGCCAGTAGTGATGCTAGGCTGGGCTACGAGCAGTACTTC. It is translated as CASSDARLGYEQYF.

The chain has TRBV20-1 and TRBJ2-1, with D uncertain. V was cut by 2 bases and J by 8 bases, with 19 bases left in between. CDR1 and CDR2 from the germline V gene are DFQATT and SNEGSKA (reference sequence). This CDR3 region has 15 residues. The CDR3 loop reads CSARHSQARLYEQFF. DNA of the CDR3: TGCAGTGCTAGACACTCGCAGGCTCGCCTCTATGAGCAGTTCTTC.